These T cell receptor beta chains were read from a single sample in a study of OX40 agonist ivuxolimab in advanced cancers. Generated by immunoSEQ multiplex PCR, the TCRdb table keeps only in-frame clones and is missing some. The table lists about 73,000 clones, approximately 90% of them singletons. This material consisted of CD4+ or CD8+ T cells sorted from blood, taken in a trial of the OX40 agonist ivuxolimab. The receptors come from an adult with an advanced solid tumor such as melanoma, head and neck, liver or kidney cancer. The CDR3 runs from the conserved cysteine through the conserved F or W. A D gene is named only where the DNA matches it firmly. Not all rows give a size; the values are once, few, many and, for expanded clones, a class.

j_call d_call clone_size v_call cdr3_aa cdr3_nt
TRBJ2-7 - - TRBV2 CASSESRPYEQYF TGTGCCAGCAGTGAGTCCAGGCCCTACGAGCAGTACTTC
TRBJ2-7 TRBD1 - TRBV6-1 CASSERGRYEQYF TGTGCCAGCAGTGAAAGGGGGCGGTACGAGCAGTACTTC
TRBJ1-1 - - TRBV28 CASSPLPTGNTEAFF TGTGCCAGCAGTCCCCTCCCTACAGGGAACACTGAAGCTTTCTTT
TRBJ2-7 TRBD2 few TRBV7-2 CASSSQAGGSEQYF TGTGCCAGCAGCTCCCAAGCGGGAGGATCAGAGCAGTACTTC
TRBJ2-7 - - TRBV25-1 CATSGLLSYEQYF TGTGCCACATCGGGACTGCTCTCTTACGAGCAGTACTTC
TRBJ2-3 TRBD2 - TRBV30 CAWSWVSGASTDTQYF TGTGCCTGGAGTTGGGTTAGCGGGGCTAGCACAGATACGCAGTATTTT
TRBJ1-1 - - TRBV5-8 CATLAYRVNTEAFF TGTGCCACGCTTGCCTACAGGGTAAATACTGAAGCTTTCTTT
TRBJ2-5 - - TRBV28 CASRGYNVVEETQYF TGTGCCAGCAGGGGTTATAATGTGGTTGAGGAGACCCAGTACTTC
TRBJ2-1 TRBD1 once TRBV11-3 CASSHIRTGRSYNEQFF TGTGCCAGCAGCCATATTCGGACAGGGCGCTCCTACAATGAGCAGTTCTTC
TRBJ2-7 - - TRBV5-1 CASSLERYYEQYF TGCGCCAGCAGCTTGGAACGGTACTACGAGCAGTACTTC
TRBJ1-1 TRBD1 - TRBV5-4 CASSPPGQGAITEAFF TGTGCCAGCAGCCCCCCGGGACAGGGGGCGATTACTGAAGCTTTCTTT
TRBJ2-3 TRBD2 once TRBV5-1 CASSPASGRDTQYF TGCGCCAGCAGCCCCGCTAGCGGGAGAGATACGCAGTATTTT
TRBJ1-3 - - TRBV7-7 CASSLAREPGNTIYF TGTGCTAGCAGCTTAGCTAGAGAACCTGGAAACACCATATATTTT
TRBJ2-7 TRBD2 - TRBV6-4 CASPPGTSGYEQYF TGTGCCAGTCCCCCCGGGACTAGCGGCTACGAGCAGTACTTC
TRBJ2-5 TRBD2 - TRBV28 CASSIAGTSGKTQYF TGTGCCAGCAGTATAGCCGGGACTAGCGGAAAGACCCAGTACTTC
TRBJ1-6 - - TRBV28 CASSPSHNSPLHF TGTGCCAGCAGCCCCTCTCATAATTCACCCCTCCACTTT
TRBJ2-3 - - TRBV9 CASNMDEGDTQYF TGTGCCAGCAACATGGATGAGGGAGATACGCAGTATTTT
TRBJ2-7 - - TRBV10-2 CASSVISYEQYF TGCGCCAGCAGTGTTATCAGCTACGAGCAGTACTTC
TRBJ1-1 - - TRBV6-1 CASSEELEAFF TGTGCCAGCAGTGAAGAACTTGAAGCTTTCTTT
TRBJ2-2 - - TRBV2 CASSPHERRNTGELFF TGTGCCAGCAGTCCCCATGAGCGGAGGAACACCGGGGAGCTGTTTTTT
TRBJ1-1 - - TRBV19 CASSIDLQFLNTEAFF TGTGCCAGTAGTATAGATTTACAGTTTCTGAACACTGAAGCTTTCTTT
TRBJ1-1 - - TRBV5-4 CASSLTGNTEAFF TGTGCCAGCAGCCTGACAGGGAACACTGAAGCTTTCTTT
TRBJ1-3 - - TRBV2 CASTPEEAGNTIYF TGTGCCAGCACCCCTGAGGAGGCTGGAAACACCATATATTTT
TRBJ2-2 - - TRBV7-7 CASSLSGSGELFF TGTGCTAGCAGCTTATCGGGGTCCGGGGAGCTGTTTTTT
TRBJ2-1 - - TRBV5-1 CASSFFRGEENEQFF TGCGCCAGCAGCTTTTTCAGGGGTGAGGAGAATGAGCAGTTCTTC
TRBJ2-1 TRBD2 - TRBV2 CASSGTSGRSNEQFF TGTGCCAGCAGCGGGACTAGCGGGAGAAGTAATGAGCAGTTCTTC
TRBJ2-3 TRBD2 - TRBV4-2 CASSQGLAALSTDTQYF TGTGCCAGCAGCCAAGGACTAGCGGCCCTTAGCACAGATACGCAGTATTTT
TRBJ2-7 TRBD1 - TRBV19 CATTPRDRVYEQYF TGTGCCACCACACCCCGGGACAGGGTCTACGAGCAGTACTTC
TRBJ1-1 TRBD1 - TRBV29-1 CSAGQGSHTEAFF TGCAGCGCCGGACAGGGGTCGCACACTGAAGCTTTCTTT
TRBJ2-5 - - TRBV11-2 CASSRGFSQETQYF TGTGCCAGCAGCCGCGGGTTTTCACAAGAGACCCAGTACTTC
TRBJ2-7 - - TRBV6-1 CASEGEGASYEQYF TGTGCCAGCGAGGGGGAGGGGGCCTCCTACGAGCAGTACTTC
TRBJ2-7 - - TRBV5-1 CASSLGGTNTYEQYF TGCGCCAGCAGCTTGGGGGGGACAAACACCTACGAGCAGTACTTC
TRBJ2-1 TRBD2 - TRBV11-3 CASSSSGSPYNEQFF TGTGCCAGCAGCAGTAGCGGGAGCCCCTACAATGAGCAGTTCTTC
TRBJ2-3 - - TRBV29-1 CSATIGGSTDTQYF TGCAGCGCTACGATCGGGGGTAGCACAGATACGCAGTATTTT
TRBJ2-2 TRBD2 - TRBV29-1 CSAKAGVEAGELFF TGCAGCGCCAAAGCGGGAGTAGAGGCCGGGGAGCTGTTTTTT
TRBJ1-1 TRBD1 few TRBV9 CASSVGQGRFAEAFF TGTGCCAGCAGCGTGGGACAGGGGCGATTCGCTGAAGCTTTCTTT